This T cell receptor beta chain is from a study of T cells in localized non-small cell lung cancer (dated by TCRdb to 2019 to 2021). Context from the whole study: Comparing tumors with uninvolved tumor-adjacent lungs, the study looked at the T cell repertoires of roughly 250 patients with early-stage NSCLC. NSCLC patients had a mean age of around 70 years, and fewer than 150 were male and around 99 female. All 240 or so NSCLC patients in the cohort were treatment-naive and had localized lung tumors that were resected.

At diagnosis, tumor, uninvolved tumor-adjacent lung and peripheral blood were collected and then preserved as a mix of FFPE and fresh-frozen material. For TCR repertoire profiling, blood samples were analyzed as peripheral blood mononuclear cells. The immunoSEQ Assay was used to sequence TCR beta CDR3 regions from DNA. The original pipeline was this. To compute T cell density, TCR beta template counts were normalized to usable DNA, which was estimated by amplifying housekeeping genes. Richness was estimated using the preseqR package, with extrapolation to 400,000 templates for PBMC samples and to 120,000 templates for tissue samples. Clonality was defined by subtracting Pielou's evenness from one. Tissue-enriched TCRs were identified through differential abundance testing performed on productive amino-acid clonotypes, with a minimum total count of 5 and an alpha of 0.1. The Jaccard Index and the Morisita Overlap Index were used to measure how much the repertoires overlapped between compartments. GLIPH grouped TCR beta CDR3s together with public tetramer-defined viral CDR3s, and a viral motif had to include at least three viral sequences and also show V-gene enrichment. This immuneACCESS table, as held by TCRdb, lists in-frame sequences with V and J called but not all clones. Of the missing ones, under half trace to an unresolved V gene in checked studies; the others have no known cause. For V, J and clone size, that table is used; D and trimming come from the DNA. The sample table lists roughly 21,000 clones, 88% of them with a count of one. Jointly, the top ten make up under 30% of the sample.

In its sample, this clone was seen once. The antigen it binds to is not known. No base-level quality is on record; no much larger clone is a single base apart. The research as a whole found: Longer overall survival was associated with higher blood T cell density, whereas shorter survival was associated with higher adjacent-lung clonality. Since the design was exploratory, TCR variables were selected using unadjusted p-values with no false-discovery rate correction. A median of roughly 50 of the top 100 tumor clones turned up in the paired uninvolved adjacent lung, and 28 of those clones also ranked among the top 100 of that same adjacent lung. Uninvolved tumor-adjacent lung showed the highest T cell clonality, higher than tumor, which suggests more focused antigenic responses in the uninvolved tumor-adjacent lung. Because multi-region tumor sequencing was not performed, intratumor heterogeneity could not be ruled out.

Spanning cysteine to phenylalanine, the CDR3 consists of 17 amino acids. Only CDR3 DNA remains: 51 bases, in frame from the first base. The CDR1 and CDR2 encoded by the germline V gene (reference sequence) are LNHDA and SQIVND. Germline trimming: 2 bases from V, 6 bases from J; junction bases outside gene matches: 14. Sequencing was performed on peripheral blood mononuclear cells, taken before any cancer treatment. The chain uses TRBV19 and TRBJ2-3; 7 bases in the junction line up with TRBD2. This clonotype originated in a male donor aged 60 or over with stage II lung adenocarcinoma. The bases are TGTGCCAGTAGTATAAGTTTGGTGGGAGGGCCTCGGGATACGCAGTATTTT. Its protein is CASSISLVGGPRDTQYF.